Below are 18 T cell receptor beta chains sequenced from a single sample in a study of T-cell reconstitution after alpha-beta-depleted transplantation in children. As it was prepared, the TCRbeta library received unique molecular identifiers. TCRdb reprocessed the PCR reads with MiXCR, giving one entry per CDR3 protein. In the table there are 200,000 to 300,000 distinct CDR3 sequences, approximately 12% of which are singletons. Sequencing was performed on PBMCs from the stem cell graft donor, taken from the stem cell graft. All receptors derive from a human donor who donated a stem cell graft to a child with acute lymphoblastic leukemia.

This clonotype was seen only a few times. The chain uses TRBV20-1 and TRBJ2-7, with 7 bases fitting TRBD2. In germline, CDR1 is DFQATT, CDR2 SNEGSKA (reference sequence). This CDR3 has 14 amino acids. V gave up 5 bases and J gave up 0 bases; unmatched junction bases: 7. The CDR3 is CSAPTSGNSYEQYF. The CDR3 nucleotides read TGCAGTGCTCCCACCAGCGGGAACTCCTACGAGCAGTACTTC.

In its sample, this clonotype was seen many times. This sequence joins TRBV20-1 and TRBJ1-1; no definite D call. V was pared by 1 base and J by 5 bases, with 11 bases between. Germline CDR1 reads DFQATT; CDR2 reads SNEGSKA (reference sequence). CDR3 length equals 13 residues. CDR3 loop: CSARVSERTEAFF. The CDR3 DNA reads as TGCAGTGCTAGAGTGTCGGAACGGACTGAAGCTTTCTTT.

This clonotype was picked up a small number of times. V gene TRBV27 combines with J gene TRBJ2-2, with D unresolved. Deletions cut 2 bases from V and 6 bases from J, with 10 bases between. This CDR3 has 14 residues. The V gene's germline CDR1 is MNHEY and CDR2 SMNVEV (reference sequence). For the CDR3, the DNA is TGTGCCAGCAGTTTACTCGACATGTCCGGGGAGCTGTTTTTT. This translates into CASSLLDMSGELFF.

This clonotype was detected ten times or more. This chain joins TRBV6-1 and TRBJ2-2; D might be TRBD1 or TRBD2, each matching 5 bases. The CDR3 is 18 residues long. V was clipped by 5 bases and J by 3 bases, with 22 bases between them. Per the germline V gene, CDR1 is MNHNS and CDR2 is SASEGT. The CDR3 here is CASSRPGPGAQYTGELFF. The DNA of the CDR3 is TGTGCCAGCAGTCGACCCGGCCCCGGGGCACAATACACCGGGGAGCTGTTTTTT.

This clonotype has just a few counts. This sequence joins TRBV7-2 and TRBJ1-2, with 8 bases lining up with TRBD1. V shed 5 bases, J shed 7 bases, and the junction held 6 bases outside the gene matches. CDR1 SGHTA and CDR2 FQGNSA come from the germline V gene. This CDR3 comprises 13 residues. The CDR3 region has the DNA TGTGCCAGCAGCAAACAGGGGGGGGGTGGCTACACCTTC. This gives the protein CASSKQGGGGYTF.

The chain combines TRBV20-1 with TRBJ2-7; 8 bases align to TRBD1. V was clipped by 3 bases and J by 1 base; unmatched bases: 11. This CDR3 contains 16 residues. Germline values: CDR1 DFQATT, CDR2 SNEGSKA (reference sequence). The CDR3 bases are TGCAGTGCTAGCGGACAGGGTGCAACGAGATCCTACGAGCAGTACTTC. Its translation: CSASGQGATRSYEQYF.

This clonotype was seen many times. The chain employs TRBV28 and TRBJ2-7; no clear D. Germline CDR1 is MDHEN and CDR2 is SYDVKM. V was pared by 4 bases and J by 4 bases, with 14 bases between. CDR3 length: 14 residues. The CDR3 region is CASSSLRLRYEQYF. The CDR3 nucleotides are TGTGCCAGCAGTTCCCTCAGGCTGCGTTACGAGCAGTACTTC. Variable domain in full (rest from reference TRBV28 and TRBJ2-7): DVKVTQSSRYLVKRTGEKVFLECVQDMDHENMFWYRQDPGLGLRLIYFSYDVKMKEKGDIPEGYSVSREKKERFSLILESASTNQTSMYLCASSSLRLRYEQYFGPGTRLTVT.

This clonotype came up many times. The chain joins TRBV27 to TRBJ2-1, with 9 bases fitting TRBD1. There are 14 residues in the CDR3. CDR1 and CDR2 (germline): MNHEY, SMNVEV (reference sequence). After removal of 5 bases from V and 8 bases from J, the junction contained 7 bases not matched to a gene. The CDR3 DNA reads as TGTGCCAGCAGTCTAAGACAGGGGGACGATGAGCAGTTCTTC. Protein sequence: CASSLRQGDDEQFF.

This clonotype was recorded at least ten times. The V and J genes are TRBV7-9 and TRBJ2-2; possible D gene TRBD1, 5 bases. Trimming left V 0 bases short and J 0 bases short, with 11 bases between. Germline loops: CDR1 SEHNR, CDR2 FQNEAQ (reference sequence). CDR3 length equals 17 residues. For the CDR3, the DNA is TGTGCCAGCAGCTTAGCGTTTCAGGGCGCGAACACCGGGGAGCTGTTTTTT. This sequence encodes CASSLAFQGANTGELFF.

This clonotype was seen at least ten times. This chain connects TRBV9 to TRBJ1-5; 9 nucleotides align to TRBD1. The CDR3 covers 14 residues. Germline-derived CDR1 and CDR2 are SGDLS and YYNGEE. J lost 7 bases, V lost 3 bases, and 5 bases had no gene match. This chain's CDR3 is CASSADRGRQPQHF. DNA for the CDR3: TGTGCCAGCAGCGCGGACAGGGGTAGGCAGCCCCAGCATTTT. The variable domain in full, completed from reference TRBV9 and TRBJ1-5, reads DSGVTQTPKHLITATGQRVTLRCSPRSGDLSVYWYQQSLDQGLQFLIQYYNGEERAKGNILERFSAQQFPDLHSELNLSSLELGDSALYFCASSADRGRQPQHFGDGTRLSIL.

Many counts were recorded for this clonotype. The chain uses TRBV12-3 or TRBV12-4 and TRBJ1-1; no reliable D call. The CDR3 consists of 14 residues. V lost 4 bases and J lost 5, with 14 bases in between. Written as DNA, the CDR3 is TGTGCCAGCAGTTCCCGGACGGGGTTGACTGAAGCTTTCTTT. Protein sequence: CASSSRTGLTEAFF.

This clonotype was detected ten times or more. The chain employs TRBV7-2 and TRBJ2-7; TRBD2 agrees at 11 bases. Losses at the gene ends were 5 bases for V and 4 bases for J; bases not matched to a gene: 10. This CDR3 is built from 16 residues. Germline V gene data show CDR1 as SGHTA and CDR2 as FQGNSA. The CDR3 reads CASSLPPGLAAYEQYF. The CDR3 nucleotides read TGTGCCAGCAGCCTGCCCCCGGGACTAGCGGCATACGAGCAGTACTTC.

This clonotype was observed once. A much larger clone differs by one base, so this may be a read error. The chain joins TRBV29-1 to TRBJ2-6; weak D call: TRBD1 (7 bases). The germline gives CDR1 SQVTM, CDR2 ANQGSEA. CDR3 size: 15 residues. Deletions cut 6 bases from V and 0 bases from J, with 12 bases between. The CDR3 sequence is CSVGTAGSGANVLTF. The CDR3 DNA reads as TGCAGCGTCGGGACAGCGGGCTCTGGGGCCAACGTCCTGACTTTC. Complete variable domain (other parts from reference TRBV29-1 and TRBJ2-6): SAVISQKPSRDICQRGTSLTIQCQVDSQVTMMFWYRQQPGQSLTLIATANQGSEATYESGFVIDKFPISRPNLTFSTLTVSNMSPEDSSIYLCSVGTAGSGANVLTFGAGSRLTVL.

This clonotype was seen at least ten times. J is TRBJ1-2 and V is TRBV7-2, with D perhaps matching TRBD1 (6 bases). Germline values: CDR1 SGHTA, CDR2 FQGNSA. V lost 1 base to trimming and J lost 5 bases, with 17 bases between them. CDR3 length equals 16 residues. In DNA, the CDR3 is TGTGCCAGCAGCTTAGGCAAGAGGGGGAGGTCATATGGCTACACCTTC. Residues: CASSLGKRGRSYGYTF.

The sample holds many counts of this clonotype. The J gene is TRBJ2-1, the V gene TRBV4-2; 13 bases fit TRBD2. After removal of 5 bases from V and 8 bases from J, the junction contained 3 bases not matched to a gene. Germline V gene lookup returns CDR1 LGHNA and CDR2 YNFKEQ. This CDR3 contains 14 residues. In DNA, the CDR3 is TGTGCCAGCAGCGCGGGGACTAGCGGGGATGAGCAGTTCTTC. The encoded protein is CASSAGTSGDEQFF.

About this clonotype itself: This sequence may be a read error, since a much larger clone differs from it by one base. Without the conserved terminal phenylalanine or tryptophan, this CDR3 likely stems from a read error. The CDR3 DNA is TGCGCCAGCAGCTTGGGGGACAGGGGGCAAGAGACCCAGTACTCC. This encodes CASSLGDRGQETQYS. The gene calls are TRBV5-1 and TRBJ2-5, with 11 bases fitting TRBD1. The CDR3 sequence is 15 residues long. Germline-derived CDR1 and CDR2 are SGHRS and YFSETQ. J was trimmed by 2 bases and V by 0 bases; bases with no gene match: 0.

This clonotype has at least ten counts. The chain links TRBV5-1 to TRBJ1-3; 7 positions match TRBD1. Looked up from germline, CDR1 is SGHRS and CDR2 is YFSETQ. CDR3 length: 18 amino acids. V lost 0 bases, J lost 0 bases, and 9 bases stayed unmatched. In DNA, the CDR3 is TGCGCCAGCAGCTTGGGGTCGGGACAGACTCACTCTGGAAACACCATATATTTT. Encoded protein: CASSLGSGQTHSGNTIYF.

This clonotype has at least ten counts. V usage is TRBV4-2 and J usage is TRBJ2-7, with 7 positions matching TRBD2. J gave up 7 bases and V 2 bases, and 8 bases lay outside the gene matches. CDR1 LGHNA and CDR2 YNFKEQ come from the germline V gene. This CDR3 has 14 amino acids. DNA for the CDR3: TGTGCCAGCAGCCAATGGGCGGGAGAATGGGAGCAGTACTTC. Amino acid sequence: CASSQWAGEWEQYF.